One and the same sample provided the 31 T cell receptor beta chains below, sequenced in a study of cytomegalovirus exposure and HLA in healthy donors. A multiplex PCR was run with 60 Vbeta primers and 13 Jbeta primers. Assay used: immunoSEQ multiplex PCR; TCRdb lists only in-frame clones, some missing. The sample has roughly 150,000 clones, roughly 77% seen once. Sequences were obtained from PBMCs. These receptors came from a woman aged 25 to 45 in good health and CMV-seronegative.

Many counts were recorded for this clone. Here the CDR3 reads CASSIQRTGGNEQFF. CDR3 coding DNA: TGTGCCAGTAGTATACAGAGGACAGGGGGCAATGAGCAGTTCTTC. The rearrangement uses TRBV19 and TRBJ2-1; 10 bases line up with TRBD1. J was trimmed by 6 bases and V by 2 bases; bases with no gene match: 4. The CDR3 runs 15 residues. Germline loops: CDR1 LNHDA, CDR2 SQIVND (reference sequence).

The CDR3 sequence is CASSPRGGNSTDTQYF. As DNA, the CDR3 is TGTGCCAGCAGTCCCCGCGGGGGGAATAGCACAGATACGCAGTATTTT. The chain combines TRBV7-9 with TRBJ2-3; 8 bases are shared with TRBD2. Trimming at V came to 6 bases and at J to 0 bases, leaving 8 bases not matched to a gene. The germline gives CDR1 SEHNR, CDR2 FQNEAQ (reference sequence). The CDR3 is 16 residues long.

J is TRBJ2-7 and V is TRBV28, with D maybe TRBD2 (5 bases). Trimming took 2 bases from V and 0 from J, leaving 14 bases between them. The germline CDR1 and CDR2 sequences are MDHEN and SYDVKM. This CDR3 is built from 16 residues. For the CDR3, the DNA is TGTGCCAGCAGTTTAAAGACGCGGGTTTTCTCCTACGAGCAGTACTTC. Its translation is CASSLKTRVFSYEQYF.

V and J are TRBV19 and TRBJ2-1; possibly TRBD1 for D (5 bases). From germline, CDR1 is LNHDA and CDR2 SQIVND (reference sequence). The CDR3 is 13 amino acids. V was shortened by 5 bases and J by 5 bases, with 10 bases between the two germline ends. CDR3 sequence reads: CASSVQGDNEQFF. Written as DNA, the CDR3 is TGTGCCAGTAGTGTACAAGGGGACAATGAGCAGTTCTTC. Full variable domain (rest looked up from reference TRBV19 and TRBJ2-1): DGGITQSPKYLFRKEGQNVTLSCEQNLNHDAMYWYRQDPGQGLRLIYYSQIVNDFQKGDIAEGYSVSREKKESFPLTVTSAQKNPTAFYLCASSVQGDNEQFFGPGTRLTVL.

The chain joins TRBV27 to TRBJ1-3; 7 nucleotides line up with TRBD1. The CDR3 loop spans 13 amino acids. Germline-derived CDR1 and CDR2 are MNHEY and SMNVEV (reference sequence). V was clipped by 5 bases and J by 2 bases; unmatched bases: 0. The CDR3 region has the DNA TGTGCCAGCAGTAGGGGGCCTGGAAACACCATATATTTT. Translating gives CASSRGPGNTIYF.

The CDR3 protein is CASSSGIAGGQSSYNEQFF. CDR3 DNA: TGTGCCAGCAGCTCCGGAATAGCGGGGGGCCAAAGCTCCTACAATGAGCAGTTCTTC. The chain uses TRBV11-3 and TRBJ2-1; 10 bases are a match to TRBD2. The CDR3 length is 19 residues. The V gene end was trimmed by 4 bases and the J gene end by 0 bases; junction bases not matched to a gene: 12. Germline V gives CDR1 SGHNT, CDR2 YENEEA.

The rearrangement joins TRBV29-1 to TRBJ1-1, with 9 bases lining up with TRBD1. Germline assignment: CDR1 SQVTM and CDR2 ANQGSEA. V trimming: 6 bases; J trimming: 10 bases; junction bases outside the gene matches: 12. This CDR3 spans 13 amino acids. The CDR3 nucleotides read TGCAGCGTCGCCGGGACAGGGTCTTCCGGAGCTTTCTTT. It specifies CSVAGTGSSGAFF.

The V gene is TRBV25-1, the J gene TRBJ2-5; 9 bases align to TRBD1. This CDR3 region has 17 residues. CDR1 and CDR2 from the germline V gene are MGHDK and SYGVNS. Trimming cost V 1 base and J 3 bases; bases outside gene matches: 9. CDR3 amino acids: CASSESRAQGAKETQYF. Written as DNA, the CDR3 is TGTGCCAGCAGTGAATCCCGGGCACAGGGGGCCAAAGAGACCCAGTACTTC.

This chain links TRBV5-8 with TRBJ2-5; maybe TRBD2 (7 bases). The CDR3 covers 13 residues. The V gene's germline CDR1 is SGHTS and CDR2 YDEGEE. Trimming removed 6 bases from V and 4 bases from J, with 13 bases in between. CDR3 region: CASTLGGVETQYF. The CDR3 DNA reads TGTGCCAGCACACTAGGGGGGGTAGAGACCCAGTACTTC.

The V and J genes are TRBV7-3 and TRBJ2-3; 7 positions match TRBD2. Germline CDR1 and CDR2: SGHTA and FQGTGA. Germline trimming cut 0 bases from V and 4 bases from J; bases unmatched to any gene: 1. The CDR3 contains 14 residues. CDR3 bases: TGTGCCAGCAGCTTAACCGGGGGGTCAGATACGCAGTATTTT. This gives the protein CASSLTGGSDTQYF.

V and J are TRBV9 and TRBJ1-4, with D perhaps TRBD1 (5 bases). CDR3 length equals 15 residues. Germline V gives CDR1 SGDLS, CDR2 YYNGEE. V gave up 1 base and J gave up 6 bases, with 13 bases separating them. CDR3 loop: CASSVRGGTDEKLFF. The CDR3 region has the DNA TGTGCCAGCAGCGTACGGGGAGGGACCGATGAAAAACTGTTTTTT.

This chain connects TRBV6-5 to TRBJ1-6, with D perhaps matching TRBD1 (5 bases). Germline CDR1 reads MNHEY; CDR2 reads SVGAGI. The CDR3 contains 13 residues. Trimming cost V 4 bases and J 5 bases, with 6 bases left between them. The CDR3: CASSWGDNSPLHF. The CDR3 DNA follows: TGTGCCAGCAGTTGGGGGGATAATTCACCCCTCCACTTT.

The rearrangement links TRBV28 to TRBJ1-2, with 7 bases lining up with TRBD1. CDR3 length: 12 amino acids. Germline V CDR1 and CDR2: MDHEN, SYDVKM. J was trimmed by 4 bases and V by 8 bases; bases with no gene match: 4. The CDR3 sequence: CASQGGTYGYTF. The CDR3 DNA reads TGTGCCAGCCAGGGGGGCACCTATGGCTACACCTTC.

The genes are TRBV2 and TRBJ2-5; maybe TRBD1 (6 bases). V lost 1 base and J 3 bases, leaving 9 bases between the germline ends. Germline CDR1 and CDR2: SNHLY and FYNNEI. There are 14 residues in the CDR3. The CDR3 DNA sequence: TGTGCCAGCAGTGAAGGGACAGCTAAAGAGACCCAGTACTTC. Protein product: CASSEGTAKETQYF.

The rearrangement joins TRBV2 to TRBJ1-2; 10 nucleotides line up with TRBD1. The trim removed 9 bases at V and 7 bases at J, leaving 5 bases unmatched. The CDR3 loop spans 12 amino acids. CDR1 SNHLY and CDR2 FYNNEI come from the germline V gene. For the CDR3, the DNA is TGTGCCAGACTGGGACAGGGGACTGGCTACACCTTC. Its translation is CARLGQGTGYTF.

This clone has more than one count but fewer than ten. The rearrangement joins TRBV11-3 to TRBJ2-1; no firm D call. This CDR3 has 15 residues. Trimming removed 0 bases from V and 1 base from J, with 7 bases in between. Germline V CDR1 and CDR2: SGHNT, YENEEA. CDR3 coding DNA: TGTGCCAGCAGCTTAGATTACGGGTCCTACAATGAGCAGTTCTTC. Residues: CASSLDYGSYNEQFF.

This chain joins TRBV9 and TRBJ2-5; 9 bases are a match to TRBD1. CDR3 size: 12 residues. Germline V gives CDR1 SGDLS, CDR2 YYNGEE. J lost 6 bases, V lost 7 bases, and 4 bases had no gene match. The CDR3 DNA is TGTGCCAGCCAGGGACAGGGCCAGACCCAGTACTTC. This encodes CASQGQGQTQYF.

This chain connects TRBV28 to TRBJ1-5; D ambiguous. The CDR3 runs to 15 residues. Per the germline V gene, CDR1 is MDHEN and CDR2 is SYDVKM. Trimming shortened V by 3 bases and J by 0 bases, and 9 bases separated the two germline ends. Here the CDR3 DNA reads TGTGCCAGCAGTTTTGTAATATATAGCAATCAGCCCCAGCATTTT. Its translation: CASSFVIYSNQPQHF.

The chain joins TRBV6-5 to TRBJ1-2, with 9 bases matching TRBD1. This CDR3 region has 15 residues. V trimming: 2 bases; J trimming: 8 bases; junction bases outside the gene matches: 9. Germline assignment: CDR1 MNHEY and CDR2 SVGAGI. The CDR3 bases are TGTGCCAGCAGTTACCTCCGGGACAGGGTACGAGGCTACACCTTC. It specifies CASSYLRDRVRGYTF.

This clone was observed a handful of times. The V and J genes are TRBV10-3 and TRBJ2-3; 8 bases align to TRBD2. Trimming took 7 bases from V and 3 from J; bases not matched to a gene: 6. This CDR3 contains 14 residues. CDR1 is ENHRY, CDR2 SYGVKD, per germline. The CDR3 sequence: CAITRGGATDTQYF. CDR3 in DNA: TGTGCCATCACCCGGGGGGGGGCAACAGATACGCAGTATTTT.

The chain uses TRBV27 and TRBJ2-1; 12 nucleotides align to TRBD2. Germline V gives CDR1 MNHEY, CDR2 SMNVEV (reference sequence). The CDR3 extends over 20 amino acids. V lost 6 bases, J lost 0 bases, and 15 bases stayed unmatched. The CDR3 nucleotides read TGTGCCAGCAGCCTAAGCCCCCTAGCGGGAGGGCCCGGCTCCTACAATGAGCAGTTCTTC. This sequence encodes CASSLSPLAGGPGSYNEQFF.

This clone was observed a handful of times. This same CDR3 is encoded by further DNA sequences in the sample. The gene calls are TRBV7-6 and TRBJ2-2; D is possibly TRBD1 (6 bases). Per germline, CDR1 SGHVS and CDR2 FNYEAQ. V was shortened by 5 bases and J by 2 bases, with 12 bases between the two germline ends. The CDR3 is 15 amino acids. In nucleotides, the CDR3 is TGTGCCAGCAGCCCGAGGACAGCAAACACCGGGGAGCTGTTTTTT. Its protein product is CASSPRTANTGELFF.

The CDR3 nucleotides read TGTGCCAGCAGTGAATCAGGGGACGTATCACCCCTCCACTTT. This codes for CASSESGDVSPLHF. The chain uses TRBV25-1 and TRBJ1-6; D might be TRBD1 (6 bases). Germline V gene data show CDR1 as MGHDK and CDR2 as SYGVNS. V was clipped by 1 base and J by 10 bases, with 11 bases between them. The CDR3 contains 14 residues.

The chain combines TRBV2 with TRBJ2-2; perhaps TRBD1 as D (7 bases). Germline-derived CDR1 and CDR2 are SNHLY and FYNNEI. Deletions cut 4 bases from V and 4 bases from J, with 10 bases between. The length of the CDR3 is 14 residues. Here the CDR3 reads CASSGQGGTGELFF. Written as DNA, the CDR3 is TGTGCCAGCAGTGGACAGGGAGGCACCGGGGAGCTGTTTTTT.

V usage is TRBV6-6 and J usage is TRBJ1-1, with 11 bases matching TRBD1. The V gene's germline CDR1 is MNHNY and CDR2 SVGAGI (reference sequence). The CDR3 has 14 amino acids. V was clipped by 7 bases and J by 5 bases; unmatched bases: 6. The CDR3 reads CASTSWDRGTEAFF. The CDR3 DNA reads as TGTGCCAGCACCTCCTGGGACAGGGGGACTGAAGCTTTCTTT.

DNA for the CDR3: TGTGCCAGCAGCCCCCCCAATACTAAAAGCTCCTACAATGAGCAGTTCTTC. Translated, it gives CASSPPNTKSSYNEQFF. The chain employs TRBV9 and TRBJ2-1, with unresolved D. CDR1 and CDR2 (germline): SGDLS, YYNGEE. The CDR3 contains 17 residues. V was trimmed by 4 bases and J by 0 bases, leaving 17 bases between them.

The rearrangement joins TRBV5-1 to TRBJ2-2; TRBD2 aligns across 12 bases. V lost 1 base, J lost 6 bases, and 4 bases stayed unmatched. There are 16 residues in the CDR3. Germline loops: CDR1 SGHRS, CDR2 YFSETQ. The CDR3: CASSLSLAGGPGELFF. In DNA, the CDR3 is TGCGCCAGCAGCTTGTCCCTAGCGGGGGGGCCCGGGGAGCTGTTTTTT.

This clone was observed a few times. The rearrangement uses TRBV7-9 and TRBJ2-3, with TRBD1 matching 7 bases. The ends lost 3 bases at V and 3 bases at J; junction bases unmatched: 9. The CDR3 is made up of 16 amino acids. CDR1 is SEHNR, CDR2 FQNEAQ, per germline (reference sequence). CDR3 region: CASSFQGTAATDTQYF. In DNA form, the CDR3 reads TGTGCCAGCAGCTTCCAGGGGACAGCTGCAACAGATACGCAGTATTTT.

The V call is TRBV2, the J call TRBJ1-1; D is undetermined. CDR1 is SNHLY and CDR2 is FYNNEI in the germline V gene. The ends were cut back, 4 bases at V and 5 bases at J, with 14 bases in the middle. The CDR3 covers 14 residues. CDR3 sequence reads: CASSGREGATEAFF. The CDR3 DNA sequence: TGTGCCAGCAGTGGGAGGGAAGGAGCAACTGAAGCTTTCTTT.

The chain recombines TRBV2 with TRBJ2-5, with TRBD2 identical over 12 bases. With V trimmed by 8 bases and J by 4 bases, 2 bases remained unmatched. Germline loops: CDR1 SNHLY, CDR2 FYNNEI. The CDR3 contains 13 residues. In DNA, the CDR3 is TGTGCCAGCGGGGGACTAGCGGGAGAGACCCAGTACTTC. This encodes CASGGLAGETQYF.

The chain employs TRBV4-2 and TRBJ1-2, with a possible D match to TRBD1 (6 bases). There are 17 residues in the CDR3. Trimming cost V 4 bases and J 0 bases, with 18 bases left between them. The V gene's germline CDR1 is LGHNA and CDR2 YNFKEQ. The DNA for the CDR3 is TGTGCCAGCAGCCGAGAGGACGCACGGACAGCTAACTATGGCTACACCTTC. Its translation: CASSREDARTANYGYTF.